These 21 T cell receptor beta chains were all obtained from the same sample, sequenced in a study of molecular identifiers for immune sequencing clone quantification. TCRdb re-called the PCR reads through MiXCR, storing one row per CDR3 protein. The sample lists under 650,000 distinct CDR3 sequences, just under 20% occurring once. The specimen sequenced was naive CD8+ T cells from blood, with Jurkat cell RNA spiked in. Subset given: FACS-sorted CD8+CD4-CCR7+CD45RA+ naive T cells. These receptors were taken from a human donor in good health. Some libraries in this study had Jurkat cell RNA spiked in.

This clonotype was seen many times. This CDR3 is CASRTTPGGQPQHF. The CDR3 DNA reads as TGTGCCAGCAGAACGACTCCGGGAGGCCAGCCCCAGCATTTT. The rearrangement joins TRBV6-1 to TRBJ1-5; no reliable D call. The CDR3 has 14 amino acids. In germline, CDR1 is MNHNS, CDR2 SASEGT. Trimming took off 6 bases at V and 7 bases at J, with 16 bases between the two ends.

This clonotype was counted between two and nine times. For the CDR3, the DNA is TGTGCCAGCTCACCCCCCGGGACAGTCCGATCCTACGAGCAGTACTTC. It translates to CASSPPGTVRSYEQYF. The rearrangement links TRBV18 to TRBJ2-7, with 7 positions matching TRBD1. Germline trimming cut 3 bases from V and 1 base from J; bases unmatched to any gene: 9. CDR3 length: 16 residues. Germline CDR1 is KGHSH and CDR2 is LQKENI.

This clonotype was recorded many times. This chain links TRBV5-6 with TRBJ2-7, with D tentatively TRBD2 (5 bases). Germline loops: CDR1 SGHDT, CDR2 YYEEEE. V shed 3 bases and J shed 5 bases, with 15 bases lying between them. The CDR3 is 14 residues long. DNA of the CDR3: TGTGCCAGCAGCTCCGGGGTACAGATCCACGAGCAGTACTTC. This translates into CASSSGVQIHEQYF.

Notes on this clonotype: This could be a read error, since a much larger clone is one nucleotide away. The chain couples TRBV6-4 to TRBJ1-1, with D uncertain. Germline values: CDR1 MRHNA, CDR2 SNTAGT. The CDR3 consists of 14 residues. As DNA, the CDR3 is TGTGCCAGCAGTGAAAGTTTAGGTAACACTGAAGCTCTCTTT. Protein: CASSESLGNTEALF.

About this clonotype itself: With a much larger clone just one base away, this may be a read error. Given the absence of the conserved phenylalanine or tryptophan at the CDR3 end, a read error is likely. The chain employs TRBV7-9 and TRBJ2-1, with TRBD2 matching 10 bases. CDR1 and CDR2 (germline): SEHNR, FQNEAQ (reference sequence). The CDR3 extends over 15 amino acids. V shed 2 bases and J 6 bases; nucleotides not matched to a gene: 4. The CDR3 reads CASSLLAGGLNEQFY. The CDR3 nucleotides are TGTGCCAGCAGCTTATTAGCGGGGGGCCTCAATGAGCAGTTCTAC.

V gene TRBV4-1 combines with J gene TRBJ2-5; TRBD2 agrees at 8 bases. CDR1 and CDR2 from the germline V gene are MGHRA and YSYEKL. The CDR3 totals 18 residues. With V trimmed by 1 base and J by 7 bases, 17 bases remained unmatched. Here the CDR3 reads CASSQGPGLAGKGGTQYF. The CDR3 nucleotides read TGCGCCAGCAGCCAAGGCCCTGGCCTAGCGGGCAAAGGGGGGACCCAGTACTTC.

Turning to this clonotype: This may be a read error, as it is one base from a much larger clone. V is TRBV20-1 and J is TRBJ2-3; perhaps TRBD2 as D (6 bases). V lost 5 bases and J 0 bases, leaving 15 bases between the germline ends. Germline values: CDR1 DFQATT, CDR2 SNEGSKA (reference sequence). The CDR3 runs to 15 residues. The CDR3 spells CSAGGLSTSTDTQYF. The DNA for the CDR3 is TGCAGTGCTGGAGGACTATCTACTAGCACAGATACGCAGTATTTT.

This clonotype has at least ten counts. The chain has TRBV12-3 or TRBV12-4 and TRBJ2-5; a possible D gene is TRBD2 (7 bases). The CDR3 contains 16 residues. V was shortened by 6 bases and J by 1 base, with 18 bases between the two germline ends. The CDR3 bases are TGTGCCAGCAGCGTTGAGGGCGGGGGCCTCCAAGAGACCCAGTACTTC. Protein product: CASSVEGGGLQETQYF.

About this clonotype: A much more abundant neighbour one base away suggests this may be a read error. The V and J genes are TRBV28 and TRBJ1-5, with a weak D call TRBD1 (6 bases). Trimming removed 6 bases from V and 3 bases from J, with 21 bases in between. The V gene's germline CDR1 is MDHEN and CDR2 SYDVKM. This CDR3 has 17 residues. The CDR3 DNA reads as TGTGCCAGCAGCCATAGGTGGCAGGGGTCTCTCAATCAGCCCCAGCATTTT. Translating gives CASSHRWQGSLNQPQHF.

This clonotype was recorded a few times. The V call is TRBV19, the J call TRBJ1-1, with a weak D call TRBD1 (5 bases). The CDR3 loop spans 16 amino acids. The germline V gene has CDR1 LNHDA and CDR2 SQIVND (reference sequence). V was shortened by 6 bases and J by 2 bases, with 19 bases between the two germline ends. CDR3: CASSPVLWGGNTEAFF. DNA of the CDR3: TGTGCCAGTAGCCCCGTATTGTGGGGGGGTAACACTGAAGCTTTCTTT.

This clonotype came up a few times. This chain uses TRBV4-2 with TRBJ2-5; D remains ambiguous. CDR1 and CDR2 from the germline V gene are LGHNA and YNFKEQ. V lost 0 bases, J lost 5 bases, and 16 bases lay in between. This CDR3 spans 16 amino acids. CDR3 DNA sequence: TGTGCCAGCAGCCAAGATGGCCACAGCGAGAAGGAGACCCAGTACTTC. Its protein is CASSQDGHSEKETQYF.

This clonotype occurred many times. The rearrangement joins TRBV28 to TRBJ2-7; D ambiguous. V shed 6 bases and J shed 3 bases, with 6 bases lying between them. CDR1 is MDHEN, CDR2 SYDVKM, per germline. The CDR3 totals 11 residues. The CDR3 nucleotides are TGTGCCAGCAGCCCCGGCTACGAGCAGTACTTC. Protein product: CASSPGYEQYF.

At least ten counts were recorded for this clonotype. The V gene is TRBV7-2, the J gene TRBJ2-7; 7 bases are a match to TRBD1. V lost 5 bases and J lost 2; bases outside the gene matches: 6. The germline V gene encodes CDR1 SGHTA and CDR2 FQGNSA. The CDR3 contains 14 residues. The DNA for the CDR3 is TGTGCCAGCAGCCTGGGACAGTGGGCCTACGAGCAGTACTTC. Translation: CASSLGQWAYEQYF. Full variable domain (remainder filled in from reference TRBV7-2 and TRBJ2-7): GAGVSQSPSNKVTEKGKDVELRCDPISGHTALYWYRQSLGQGLEFLIYFQGNSAPDKSGLPSDRFSAERTGGSVSTLTIQRTQQEDSAVYLCASSLGQWAYEQYFGPGTRLTVT.

The J gene is TRBJ2-1, the V gene TRBV28; 9 positions agree with TRBD2. V dropped 5 bases and J dropped 4; count of bases not matched to a gene: 6. CDR3 length: 15 residues. Germline CDR1 MDHEN, CDR2 SYDVKM. CDR3 nucleotide sequence: TGTGCCAGCAGTCCGACTAGCGGAGTTTACAATGAGCAGTTCTTC. As protein: CASSPTSGVYNEQFF.

On this clonotype itself: A read error may explain this, as a much larger clone is one base away. The DNA for the CDR3 is TGTGCCCGGAGTAAACCGTACCAAGAGACCCAGTACTTC. Translated, it gives CARSKPYQETQYF. V is TRBV30 and J is TRBJ2-5; D unresolved. This CDR3 is 13 amino acids long. The germline V gene encodes CDR1 GTSNPN and CDR2 SVGIG (reference sequence).

This clonotype was recorded at least ten times. J is TRBJ2-7 and V is TRBV19; 8 nucleotides align to TRBD1. Germline V gives CDR1 LNHDA, CDR2 SQIVND (reference sequence). The J segment lost 1 base and the V segment lost 3 bases, leaving 5 bases of the junction unmatched. This CDR3 has 15 amino acids. In DNA, the CDR3 is TGTGCCAGTAGTATGGGGACAGGCTTATCCTACGAGCAGTACTTC. Translated, it gives CASSMGTGLSYEQYF.

This clonotype was detected many times. V and J are TRBV7-9 and TRBJ1-6, with TRBD1 identical over 7 bases. Germline-derived CDR1 and CDR2 are SEHNR and FQNEAQ (reference sequence). The CDR3 covers 16 residues. V shed 5 bases, J shed 0 bases, and the junction held 4 bases outside the gene matches. The CDR3 spells CASSTRDSSYNSPLHF. The CDR3 DNA is TGTGCCAGCAGCACTCGGGACAGCTCCTATAATTCACCCCTCCACTTT.

There are many counts of this clonotype. The chain combines TRBV4-3 with TRBJ1-3; 7 nucleotides match TRBD1. Trimming cost V 4 bases and J 4 bases; bases outside gene matches: 7. The germline gives CDR1 LGHNA, CDR2 YSLEER. The CDR3 runs 15 residues. CDR3 loop: CASSPTGVLGNTIYF. The CDR3 nucleotides are TGCGCCAGCAGCCCAACAGGGGTGTTAGGAAACACCATATATTTT.

This clonotype was seen ten or more times. This chain uses TRBV19 with TRBJ1-1; TRBD1 matches at 10 bases. The V and J ends lost 4 bases and 5 bases, in that order; junction bases with no gene match: 4. Germline CDR1 is LNHDA and CDR2 is SQIVND (reference sequence). This CDR3 contains 14 residues. CDR3 loop: CASSTTGGVTEAFF. The DNA of the CDR3 is TGTGCCAGTAGTACGACAGGGGGCGTAACTGAAGCTTTCTTT.

This clonotype was observed at least ten times. J is TRBJ2-7 and V is TRBV30, with D unclear. CDR3 length: 13 residues. Germline-derived CDR1 and CDR2 are GTSNPN and SVGIG (reference sequence). V was trimmed by 3 bases and J by 5 bases, leaving 14 bases between them. CDR3 nucleotides: TGTGCCTGGAGGGGTTTGAGGCCCGACGAGCAGTACTTC. Protein product: CAWRGLRPDEQYF.

This clonotype was seen ten or more times. The V gene is TRBV19, the J gene TRBJ2-3; no reliable D call. V shed 5 bases and J shed 4 bases, with 10 bases lying between them. Per germline, CDR1 LNHDA and CDR2 SQIVND (reference sequence). CDR3 length: 13 amino acids. This CDR3 reads CASSLLLADTQYF. The CDR3 DNA is TGTGCCAGTAGTTTGCTTCTCGCAGATACGCAGTATTTT.